The clone carrying this T cell receptor beta chain was seen only once. This record comes from a study of blood T cell repertoires in COVID-19. The CDR3 has 14 residues. Germline assignment: CDR1 SGHRS and CDR2 YFSETQ. The trim removed 4 bases at V and 1 base at J, leaving 3 bases unmatched. Seattle cases were enrolled at active infection and followed longitudinally. Profiled with immunoSEQ multiplex PCR; TCRdb holds only in-frame clones, not every one. The data show more than 300,000 clones, almost 90% seen once. Sample: peripheral blood. The chain links TRBV5-1 to TRBJ2-5; 8 nucleotides line up with TRBD1. This receptor was identified in a woman aged 35 to 49 with COVID-19, enrolled during active disease. CDR3 nucleotide sequence: TGCGCCAGCAGCCCCGGGACAGGCCAAGAGACCCAGTACTTC. As protein: CASSPGTGQETQYF.